This T cell receptor (beta chain) was sequenced during a study of cytomegalovirus exposure and HLA in healthy donors. Trimming took off 7 bases at V and 5 bases at J, with 12 bases between the two ends. Germline assignment: CDR1 MNHNS and CDR2 SASEGT. The CDR3 totals 13 residues. This clone was seen a single time. Both 60 Vbeta primers and 13 Jbeta primers went into the PCR. Here immunoSEQ multiplex PCR was the method, and the copy in TCRdb shows in-frame clones only, minus some. This sample has around 120,000 clones, with approximately 80% found just once. The sample was PBMCs. This TCR was recovered from a man in his fifties or sixties in good health and CMV-seronegative. The chain uses TRBV6-1 and TRBJ1-5, with D possibly being TRBD1 (6 bases). CDR3 DNA: TGTGCCAGCATTCTTAACAGGGATCAGCCCCAGCATTTT. This translates into CASILNRDQPQHF.